The sequence of this TCR beta chain was determined in a study of graft-versus-host responses after intestinal transplantation. The overall study: Transplants given to recipients were multivisceral, liver-intestinal, or isolated intestinal. The study, taken as a whole, reports: Early post-transplant HvG declines tracked with peak circulating GvH clone levels.

The CDR3 contains 16 residues. The data were produced by immunoSEQ multiplex PCR, yet TCRdb's version contains in-frame clones alone and is incomplete. The table records about 70,000 clones, about 94% of them present only once. Worth noting for this clone: Its target is not known.

The input for sequencing was unstimulated CD8+ T cells sorted from spleen or lymph node cells, taken before intestinal transplant. This clonotype was obtained from a human donor who received an intestinal transplant. The chain is built from TRBV21-1 and TRBJ1-2; the listed D gene, TRBD1, was not tested against the DNA. TRBV21-1 counts as a pseudogene. The CDR3 coding sequence is TGTGCCAGCAGTCCCGGGACAGTGACTTTTAACTATGGCTACACCTTC. Translation: CASSPGTVTFNYGYTF.